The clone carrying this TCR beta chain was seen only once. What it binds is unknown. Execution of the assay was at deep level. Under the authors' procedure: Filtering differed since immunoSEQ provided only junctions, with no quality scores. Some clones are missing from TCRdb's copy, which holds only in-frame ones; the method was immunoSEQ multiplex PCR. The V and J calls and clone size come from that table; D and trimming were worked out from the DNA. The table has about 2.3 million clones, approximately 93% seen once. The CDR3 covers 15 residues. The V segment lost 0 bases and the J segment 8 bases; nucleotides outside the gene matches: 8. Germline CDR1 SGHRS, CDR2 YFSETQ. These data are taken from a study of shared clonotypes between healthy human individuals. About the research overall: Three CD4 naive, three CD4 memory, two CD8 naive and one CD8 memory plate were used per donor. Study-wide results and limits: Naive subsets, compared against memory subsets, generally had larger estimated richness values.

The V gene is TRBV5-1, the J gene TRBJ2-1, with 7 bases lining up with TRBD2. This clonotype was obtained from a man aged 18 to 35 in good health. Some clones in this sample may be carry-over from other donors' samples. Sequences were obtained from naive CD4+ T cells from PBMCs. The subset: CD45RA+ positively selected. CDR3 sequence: CASSLGPSGNYEQFF. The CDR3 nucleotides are TGCGCCAGCAGCTTGGGGCCTAGCGGTAACTATGAGCAGTTCTTC.